Listed below are T cell receptor beta chains from one sample, sequenced in a study of vaccination and CD4 T cells after COVID-19. Antigens for these TCRs are unknown. MiXCR, run by TCRdb on the PCR reads, gives a single entry per CDR3 protein. The data show 25,000 or so distinct CDR3 sequences, roughly two thirds seen once. The sample here was CD4+ T cells from blood, cultured in vitro, taken after SARS-CoV-2 vaccination. The receptors were gathered from a human donor who received a COVID-19 vaccine. Both conserved end residues are part of each CDR3. The order of the fields is CDR3 protein, V gene, J gene.

CSARDGPNPGTGELFF,TRBV20-1,TRBJ2-2
CATSDPRTGSNEQYF,TRBV24-1,TRBJ2-7
CSAASSRSSSYEQYF,TRBV20-1,TRBJ2-7
CASMLTGGYDYEQYF,TRBV2,TRBJ2-7
CASGSGTSSTDTQYF,TRBV2,TRBJ2-3
CASSPRRVGPMNTEAFF,TRBV7-9,TRBJ1-1
CSVTTDSYEQYF,TRBV29-1,TRBJ2-7
CASSLTGGYYGYTF,TRBV11-3,TRBJ1-2
CASRQTGYEQYF,TRBV7-2,NA
CASSYIGGHLNYGYTF,TRBV6-5,TRBJ1-2
CASSLVGAEVGYGYTF,TRBV5-6,TRBJ1-2
CASSITGGLETQYF,TRBV19,TRBJ2-5
CASSPGEDQPQHF,TRBV18,TRBJ1-5
CASSELRGTTEAFF,TRBV2,TRBJ1-1
CASRRGSYTF,TRBV19,TRBJ1-2
CASRWRFGSYEQYF,TRBV2,TRBJ2-7
CSARGQGRGIYGYTF,TRBV20-1,TRBJ1-2
CASSNEQGGWTEAFF,TRBV6-1,TRBJ1-1
CASSLLGAMNTGELFF,TRBV5-4,TRBJ2-2
CASSLGRVQGITGELFF,TRBV12-3/TRBV12-4,TRBJ2-2
CATSDLRGVQETQYF,TRBV24-1,TRBJ2-5
CSALGGGKWSTEAFF,TRBV20-1,TRBJ1-1
CSASAGLGTEAFF,TRBV20-1,TRBJ1-1
CSAAGQGSSGNTIYF,TRBV29-1,TRBJ1-3
CASSLGTGVYQPQHF,TRBV7-9,TRBJ1-5
CASSYSRGLHEQYF,TRBV6-5,TRBJ2-7
CASSSSKWGQNLENYGYTF,TRBV11-3,TRBJ1-2
CASSPRQEGRSPQYF,TRBV6-4,TRBJ2-3
CASSVGRGYEQYF,TRBV6-1,TRBJ2-7
CARRDRPYNSPLHF,TRBV27,TRBJ1-6
CASSESIAGSNTEAFF,TRBV2,TRBJ1-1
CASSRDSRSYEQYF,TRBV12-3/TRBV12-4,TRBJ2-7
CSARDSRLAAGELFF,TRBV20-1,TRBJ2-2
CASSSGQAYQPQHF,TRBV6-5,TRBJ1-5
CSARGLAGGLDEQYF,TRBV20-1,TRBJ2-7
CASRPGTSGGRDTDTQYF,TRBV12-3/TRBV12-4,TRBJ2-3
CASSSYTAGYTF,TRBV7-2,TRBJ1-2
CASSLTGAFTGNTIYF,TRBV7-9,TRBJ1-3
CATSRPGTISYEQYF,TRBV15,TRBJ2-7
CAATGPGNEQFF,TRBV30,TRBJ2-1
CAWSRDSNQPQHF,TRBV30,TRBJ1-5
CASSSDRGLRGYTF,TRBV7-2,TRBJ1-2
CASSSSGGAETQYF,TRBV25-1,TRBJ2-5
CASSRIISHIGTDGNTIYF,TRBV7-8,TRBJ1-3
CGAPLAGGPHTQYF,TRBV20-1,TRBJ2-3
CASSRRLVPETQYF,TRBV14,TRBJ2-5
CASSQDEAGARGQPQHF,TRBV4-1,TRBJ1-5
CASSKETGGEFGSEQYF,TRBV21-1,TRBJ2-7
CSATDSPSYEQYF,TRBV20-1,TRBJ2-7
CASSKRGQGWYYGYTF,TRBV21-1,TRBJ1-2
CASSYRLAGGQSDTGELFF,TRBV6-2/TRBV6-3,TRBJ2-2
CATSDHGVTTEAFF,TRBV24-1,TRBJ1-1
CASSDPGTSLYEQYF,TRBV10-2,TRBJ2-7
CASSARQDYGYTF,TRBV6-1,TRBJ1-2
CASRRDTTYQETQYF,TRBV6-1,TRBJ2-5